This T cell receptor (beta chain) comes out of a study of blood T cell repertoires in COVID-19. Study background: The United States, Italy and Spain provided the acute and convalescent COVID-19 samples.

Seattle patient enrollment occurred during active infection, with longitudinal follow-up thereafter. Clones were read by immunoSEQ multiplex PCR, and TCRdb kept only the in-frame ones, dropping some. The sample carries over 200,000 clones, approximately 83% recorded once. J lost 4 bases, V lost 2 bases, and 10 bases had no gene match. There are 17 residues in the CDR3. The germline V gene encodes CDR1 SEHNR and CDR2 FQNEAQ (reference sequence). In its sample, this clone was seen once. The chain employs TRBV7-9 and TRBJ2-2; TRBD1 matches at 7 bases. The sequenced sample was peripheral blood. The TCR originated in a woman aged 25 to 39 with COVID-19, enrolled during active disease. Here the CDR3 DNA reads TGTGCCAGCAGCTTATTAAGTAGGGGGCGCCCCACCGGGGAGCTGTTTTTT. Translated, it gives CASSLLSRGRPTGELFF.